This T cell receptor (beta chain) originates from a study of shared clonotypes between healthy human individuals. Sequencing was performed with immunoSEQ multiplex PCR; in TCRdb, only in-frame clones are kept and a portion is missing. The sample has about 510,000 clones, over 75% seen once. Donors, without exception, were Caucasian adults residing in Nashville, Tennessee. Specimen: PBMCs. The clonotype comes from a woman in her thirties or forties in good health. Some clones in this sample may be carry-over from other donors' samples.

In DNA form, the CDR3 reads TGTGCCAGCAGTGGGGCGCTAGCGGGAGGGTACTACGAGCAGTACTTC. Translating it yields CASSGALAGGYYEQYF. The genes are TRBV6-1 and TRBJ2-7; 12 bases map to TRBD2. Germline V gene sequence: CDR1 MNHNS, CDR2 SASEGT. V shed 4 bases and J 3 bases; nucleotides not matched to a gene: 7. This CDR3 contains 16 residues.